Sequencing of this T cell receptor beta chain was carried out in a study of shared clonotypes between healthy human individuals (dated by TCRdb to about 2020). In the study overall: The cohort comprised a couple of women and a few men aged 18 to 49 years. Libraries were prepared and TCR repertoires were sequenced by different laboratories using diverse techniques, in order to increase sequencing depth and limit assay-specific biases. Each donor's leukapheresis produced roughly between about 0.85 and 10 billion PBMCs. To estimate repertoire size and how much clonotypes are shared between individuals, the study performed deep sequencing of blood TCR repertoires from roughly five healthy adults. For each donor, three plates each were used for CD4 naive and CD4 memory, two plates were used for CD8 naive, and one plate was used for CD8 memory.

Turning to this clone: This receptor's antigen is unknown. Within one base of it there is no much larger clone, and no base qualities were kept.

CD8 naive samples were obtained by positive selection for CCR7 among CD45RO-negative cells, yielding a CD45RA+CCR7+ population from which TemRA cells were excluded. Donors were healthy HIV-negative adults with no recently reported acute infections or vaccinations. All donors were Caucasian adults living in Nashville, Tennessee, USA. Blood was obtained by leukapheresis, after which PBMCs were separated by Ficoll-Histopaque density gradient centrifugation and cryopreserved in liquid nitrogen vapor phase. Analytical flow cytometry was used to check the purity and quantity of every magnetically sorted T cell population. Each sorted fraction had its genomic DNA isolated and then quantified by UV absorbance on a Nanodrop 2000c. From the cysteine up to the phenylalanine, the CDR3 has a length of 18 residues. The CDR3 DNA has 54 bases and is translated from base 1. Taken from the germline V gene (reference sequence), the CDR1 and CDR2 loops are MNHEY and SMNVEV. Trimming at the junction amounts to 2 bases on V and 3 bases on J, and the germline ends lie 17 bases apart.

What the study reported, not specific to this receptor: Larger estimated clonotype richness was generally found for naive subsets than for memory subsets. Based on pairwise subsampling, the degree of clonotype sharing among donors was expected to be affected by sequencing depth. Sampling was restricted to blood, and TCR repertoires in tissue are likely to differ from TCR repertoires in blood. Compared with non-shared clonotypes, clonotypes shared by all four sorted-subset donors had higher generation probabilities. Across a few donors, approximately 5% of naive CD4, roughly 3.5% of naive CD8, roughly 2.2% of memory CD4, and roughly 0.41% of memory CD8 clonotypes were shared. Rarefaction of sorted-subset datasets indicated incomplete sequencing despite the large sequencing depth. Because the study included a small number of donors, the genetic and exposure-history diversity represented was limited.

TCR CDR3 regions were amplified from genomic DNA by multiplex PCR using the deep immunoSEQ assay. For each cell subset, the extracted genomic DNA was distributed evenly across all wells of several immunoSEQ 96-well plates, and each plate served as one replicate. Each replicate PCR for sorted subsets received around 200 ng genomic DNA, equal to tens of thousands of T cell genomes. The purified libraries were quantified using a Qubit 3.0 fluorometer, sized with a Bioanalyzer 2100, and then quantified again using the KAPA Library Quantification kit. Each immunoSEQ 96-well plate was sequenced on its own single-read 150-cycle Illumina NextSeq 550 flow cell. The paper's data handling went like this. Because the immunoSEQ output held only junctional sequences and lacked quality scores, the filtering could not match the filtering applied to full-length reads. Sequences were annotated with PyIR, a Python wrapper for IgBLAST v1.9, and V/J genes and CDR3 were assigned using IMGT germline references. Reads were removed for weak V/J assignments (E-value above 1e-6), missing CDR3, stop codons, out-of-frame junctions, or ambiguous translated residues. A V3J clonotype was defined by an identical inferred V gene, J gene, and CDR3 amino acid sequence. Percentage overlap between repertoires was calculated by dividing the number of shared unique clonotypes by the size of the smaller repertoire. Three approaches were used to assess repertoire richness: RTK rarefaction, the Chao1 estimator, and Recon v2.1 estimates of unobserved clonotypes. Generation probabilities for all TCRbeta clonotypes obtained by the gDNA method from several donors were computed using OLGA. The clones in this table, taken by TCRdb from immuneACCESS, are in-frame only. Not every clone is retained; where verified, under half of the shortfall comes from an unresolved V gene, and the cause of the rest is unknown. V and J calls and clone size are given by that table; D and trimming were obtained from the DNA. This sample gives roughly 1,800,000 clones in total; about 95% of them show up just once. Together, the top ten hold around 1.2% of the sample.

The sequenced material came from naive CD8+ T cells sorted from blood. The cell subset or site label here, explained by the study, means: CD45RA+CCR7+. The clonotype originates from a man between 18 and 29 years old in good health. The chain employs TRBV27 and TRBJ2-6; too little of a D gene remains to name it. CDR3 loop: CASSLVGGAPVGANVLTF. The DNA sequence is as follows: TGTGCCAGCAGTTTAGTGGGCGGTGCTCCGGTTGGGGCCAACGTCCTGACTTTC. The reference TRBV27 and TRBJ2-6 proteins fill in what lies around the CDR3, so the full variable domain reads EAQVTQNPRYLITVTGKKLTVTCSQNMNHEYMSWYRQDPGLGLRQIYYSMNVEVTDKGDVPEGYKVSRKEKRNFPLILESPSPNQTSLYFCASSLVGGAPVGANVLTFGAGSRLTVL.